Presented here are 2 T cell receptor beta chains from one specimen sequenced in a study of T-cell memory formation after mild COVID-19. TCRdb analysed the 5' RACE reads with MiXCR anew, one entry per CDR3 protein. Here the sample spans tens of thousands of distinct CDR3 sequences, about a sixth being singletons. The sequenced sample was PBMCs or a T cell subset sorted from them (not recorded which). These receptors originate from an adult woman who had mild COVID-19 (a few samples of this study predate the infection). Cell type and time point are not known.

The V call is TRBV7-9, the J call TRBJ2-7, with a tentative D call TRBD1 (5 bases). V gave up 0 bases and J gave up 5 bases, with 11 bases separating them. CDR1 and CDR2 from the germline V gene are SEHNR and FQNEAQ (reference sequence). The CDR3 is 14 residues long. Here the CDR3 reads CASSLAQGVDEQYF. CDR3 in DNA: TGTGCCAGCAGCTTAGCGCAGGGTGTGGACGAGCAGTACTTC.

This chain joins TRBV4-3 and TRBJ2-1; 11 bases fit TRBD2. Germline assignment: CDR1 LGHNA and CDR2 YSLEER. The ends lost 0 bases at V and 3 bases at J; junction bases unmatched: 7. The CDR3 length is 18 residues. CDR3 in amino acids: CASSQDRVTSGSYNEQFF. The CDR3 DNA reads as TGCGCCAGCAGCCAAGATCGAGTTACTAGCGGGAGCTACAATGAGCAGTTCTTC.